Shown below are 24 T cell receptor beta chains from a single sample sequenced in a study of blood T cell repertoires in COVID-19 (dated by TCRdb to 2020 to 2022). Receptors were amplified or captured by the immunoSEQ multiplex PCR assay. TCRdb's version of the immuneACCESS table is confined to in-frame rearrangements and falls short of the full clone set. An unresolved V gene accounts for under half of the shortfall where checked; the remainder is of unknown origin. The sample profile shows roughly 230,000 clones; 88% of them were found once. The ten largest clones represent less than 2% of the sample. The sample consisted of peripheral blood. All receptors come from a man in his 70s with acute or convalescent COVID-19.

The chain recombines TRBV6-2 or TRBV6-3 with TRBJ1-2; the D gene is possibly TRBD1 (6 bases). The CDR3 length is 17 residues. Trimming removed 6 bases from V and 4 bases from J, with 24 bases in between. CDR1 and CDR2 (germline): MNHEY, SVGEGT. In DNA, the CDR3 is TGTGCCAGCAGCCCACACACCGGACAGACCGGCATCTATGGCTACACCTTC. Amino acids: CASSPHTGQTGIYGYTF.

The chain links TRBV19 to TRBJ1-1; a weak D match, TRBD1 (6 bases). The V and J ends lost 3 bases and 0 bases respectively, with 14 bases between them. Germline V gene sequence: CDR1 LNHDA, CDR2 SQIVND (reference sequence). CDR3 size: 16 residues. Here the CDR3 reads CASSMGNRALNTEAFF. Here the CDR3 DNA reads TGTGCCAGTAGTATGGGAAACAGGGCGCTGAACACTGAAGCTTTCTTT.

This clone showed up many times. The chain couples TRBV5-1 to TRBJ1-1; possibly TRBD1 for D (6 bases). CDR1 is SGHRS, CDR2 YFSETQ, per germline. The CDR3 sequence is 14 residues long. V dropped 0 bases and J dropped 3 bases, with 9 bases sitting between them. The CDR3 DNA reads TGCGCCAGCAGCTTGGGGGACATCTACACTGAAGCTTTCTTT. Protein product: CASSLGDIYTEAFF.

V usage is TRBV28 and J usage is TRBJ1-5, with 7 positions matching TRBD1. CDR3 size: 13 residues. Germline V lookup: CDR1 MDHEN, CDR2 SYDVKM. Trimming cost V 6 bases and J 7 bases; bases outside gene matches: 6. The CDR3 loop is CASSSDRPQPQHF. The CDR3 DNA is TGTGCCAGCAGCTCGGACAGGCCCCAGCCCCAGCATTTT.

J is TRBJ1-2 and V is TRBV5-1, with TRBD1 as a possible D gene (5 bases). Trimming took off 3 bases at V and 3 bases at J, with 12 bases between the two ends. Germline values: CDR1 SGHRS, CDR2 YFSETQ. This CDR3 spans 14 amino acids. The CDR3 region is CASSSGGSDYGYTF. CDR3 sequence (DNA): TGCGCCAGCAGCTCCGGGGGTTCTGACTATGGCTACACCTTC. The entire variable domain, with the rest obtained from reference TRBV5-1 and TRBJ1-2, is as follows: KAGVTQTPRYLIKTRGQQVTLSCSPISGHRSVSWYQQTPGQGLQFLFEYFSETQRNKGNFPGRFSGRQFSNSRSEMNVSTLELGDSALYLCASSSGGSDYGYTFGSGTRLTVV.

The chain couples TRBV3-1 (or the pseudogene TRBV3-2) to TRBJ2-3; 12 nucleotides agree with TRBD2. V shed 0 bases and J 7 bases; nucleotides not matched to a gene: 11. CDR3 length: 18 residues. The V gene's germline CDR1 is LGHDT and CDR2 YNNKEL (reference sequence). The CDR3, as DNA: TGTGCCAGCAGCCAAGATCAGACTAGCGGGAGTATTTTGTATACGCAGTATTTT. It codes for CASSQDQTSGSILYTQYF.

V and J are TRBV2 and TRBJ1-5; D gene unclear. With 4 bases removed from V and 1 base from J, the gap between germline ends came to 5 bases. This CDR3 is built from 13 residues. The germline V gene encodes CDR1 SNHLY and CDR2 FYNNEI. CDR3 protein: CASSVLSNQPQHF. In DNA form, the CDR3 reads TGTGCCAGCAGTGTCCTCAGCAATCAGCCCCAGCATTTT.

The chain links TRBV10-3 to TRBJ1-4, with D perhaps TRBD1 (5 bases). The CDR3 is 15 amino acids. Germline V gene lookup returns CDR1 ENHRY and CDR2 SYGVKD. V dropped 3 bases and J dropped 3 bases, with 11 bases sitting between them. The chain's CDR3 is CAISEGTGSNEKLFF. DNA of the CDR3: TGTGCCATCAGTGAAGGAACAGGTTCTAATGAAAAACTGTTTTTT.

This clone was recorded once. The genes are TRBV3-1 (or the pseudogene TRBV3-2) and TRBJ2-3; 12 bases align to TRBD2. The CDR3 contains 16 residues. The V gene end was trimmed by 4 bases and the J gene end by 5 bases; junction bases not matched to a gene: 7. Germline values: CDR1 LGHDT, CDR2 YNNKEL (reference sequence). The DNA for the CDR3 is TGTGCCAGCAGCCTTAGAGTACTAGCGGGAGGAGATACGCAGTATTTT. Translated, it gives CASSLRVLAGGDTQYF.

V is TRBV18 and J is TRBJ2-7; TRBD1 aligns across 12 bases. Unmatched junction bases numbered 9, after V lost 3 bases and J lost 6 bases. From germline, CDR1 is KGHSH and CDR2 LQKENI. The CDR3 is 16 amino acids. The DNA for the CDR3 is TGTGCCAGCTCACCTTCCCCCGGGACAGGGGGCAGCGAGCAGTACTTC. Translating gives CASSPSPGTGGSEQYF.

The CDR3 region is CASSWESAEAFF. DNA of the CDR3: TGTGCCAGCAGTTGGGAGAGCGCTGAAGCTTTCTTT. The chain has TRBV2 and TRBJ1-1, with unresolved D. The CDR3 totals 12 residues. Germline V gene lookup returns CDR1 SNHLY and CDR2 FYNNEI. V shed 5 bases and J shed 6 bases, with 10 bases lying between them.

The rearrangement joins TRBV28 to TRBJ1-6; 9 bases line up with TRBD1. V dropped 5 bases and J dropped 7; count of bases not matched to a gene: 3. The CDR3 is 14 amino acids. Germline-derived CDR1 and CDR2 are MDHEN and SYDVKM. CDR3 region: CASSKGTGNSPLHF. The DNA of the CDR3 is TGTGCCAGCAGTAAGGGGACAGGGAATTCACCCCTCCACTTT.

This clone has a single count. This chain's CDR3 is CASSLRGADEQYF. As DNA, the CDR3 is TGTGCCAGCAGCTTACGAGGCGCCGACGAGCAGTACTTC. This chain joins TRBV7-9 and TRBJ2-7; D unclear. CDR3 length: 13 residues. V dropped 2 bases and J dropped 5 bases, with 10 bases sitting between them. The V gene's germline CDR1 is SEHNR and CDR2 FQNEAQ (reference sequence). Based on the CDR3 plus reference TRBV7-9 and TRBJ2-7, the full variable domain is DTGVSQNPRHKITKRGQNVTFRCDPISEHNRLYWYRQTLGQGPEFLTYFQNEAQLEKSRLLSDRFSAERPKGSFSTLEIQRTEQGDSAMYLCASSLRGADEQYFGPGTRLTVT.

The J gene is TRBJ1-5, the V gene TRBV19; 9 bases match TRBD1. The trim removed 6 bases at V and 6 bases at J, leaving 6 bases unmatched. CDR1 is LNHDA, CDR2 SQIVND, per germline (reference sequence). The CDR3 has 14 residues. DNA for the CDR3: TGTGCCAGTAGCCGGGACAGGGTTGGTCAGCCCCAGCATTTT. Protein product: CASSRDRVGQPQHF.

This clone was picked up a small number of times. The V gene is TRBV3-1 (or the pseudogene TRBV3-2), the J gene TRBJ1-1; TRBD1 matches at 7 bases. CDR1 LGHDT and CDR2 YNNKEL come from the germline V gene (reference sequence). The trim removed 1 base at V and 7 bases at J, leaving 0 bases unmatched. The CDR3 runs 12 residues. The chain's CDR3 is CASSQGDSEAFF. DNA of the CDR3: TGTGCCAGCAGCCAAGGGGACAGTGAAGCTTTCTTT.

The chain couples TRBV11-1 to TRBJ2-1, with D possibly being TRBD2 (6 bases). The V gene's germline CDR1 is SGHAT and CDR2 FQDESV (reference sequence). V lost 5 bases and J lost 0, with 11 bases in between. The CDR3 sequence is 15 residues long. The CDR3 nucleotides are TGTGCCAGCAGCCTCGGGGGAAGCTCCTACAATGAGCAGTTCTTC. As protein: CASSLGGSSYNEQFF.

The V gene is TRBV12-3 or TRBV12-4, the J gene TRBJ2-2, with unresolved D. This CDR3 contains 12 residues. V was trimmed by 8 bases and J by 4 bases, leaving 8 bases between them. CDR3 sequence: CASDGFTGELFF. The CDR3 coding sequence is TGTGCCAGCGACGGGTTCACCGGGGAGCTGTTTTTT.

This chain uses TRBV19 with TRBJ1-5; 8 bases agree with TRBD1. V lost 8 bases, J lost 1 base, and 1 base stayed unmatched. CDR3 length equals 13 residues. From germline, CDR1 is LNHDA and CDR2 SQIVND (reference sequence). CDR3 residues: CASWDRSNQPQHF. CDR3 bases: TGTGCCAGTTGGGACAGGAGCAATCAGCCCCAGCATTTT.

This clone turned up a few times. The chain links TRBV2 to TRBJ2-1; 8 nucleotides agree with TRBD2. Germline trimming cut 7 bases from V and 8 bases from J; bases unmatched to any gene: 10. CDR3 length: 14 amino acids. From germline, CDR1 is SNHLY and CDR2 FYNNEI. CDR3 in amino acids: CASKAGVVAHEQFF. The CDR3 nucleotides are TGTGCCAGCAAAGCGGGAGTAGTGGCTCATGAGCAGTTCTTC.

The gene calls are TRBV5-1 and TRBJ1-5, with TRBD1 identical over 7 bases. The V gene's germline CDR1 is SGHRS and CDR2 YFSETQ. The CDR3 is 15 residues long. V shed 4 bases, J shed 1 base, and the junction held 5 bases outside the gene matches. The CDR3 nucleotides are TGCGCCAGCAGCCGGACAGGTGGAAGCAATCAGCCCCAGCATTTT. Amino acids: CASSRTGGSNQPQHF.

The chain combines TRBV3-1 (or the pseudogene TRBV3-2) with TRBJ1-4; D not certain. The germline V and J ends were trimmed by 7 bases and 8 bases, with 8 bases remaining between them. Per germline, CDR1 LGHDT and CDR2 YNNKEL (reference sequence). The CDR3 is 11 amino acids. In DNA, the CDR3 is TGTGCCAGCAAGAACAGCGAAAAACTGTTTTTT. It yields the protein CASKNSEKLFF.

The CDR3 protein is CASSLEASGSKTQYF. The CDR3 nucleotides read TGTGCCAGCAGCTTAGAGGCTAGCGGGAGTAAGACCCAGTACTTC. The V gene is TRBV7-2, the J gene TRBJ2-5, with 10 bases identical to TRBD2. This CDR3 comprises 15 residues. Germline values: CDR1 SGHTA, CDR2 FQGNSA. Unmatched junction bases numbered 5, after V lost 1 base and J lost 6 bases.

The CDR3 bases are TGCGCCAGCAGCCTCCCGGGACTAGCGGGAGGGTACCCATCGCGGGGCGAGCAGTACTTC. Residues: CASSLPGLAGGYPSRGEQYF. This rearrangement joins TRBV10-1 to TRBJ2-7; 16 nucleotides agree with TRBD2. The V gene's germline CDR1 is WNHNN and CDR2 SYGVQD (reference sequence). V was pared by 6 bases and J by 6 bases, with 20 bases of the junction left unmatched. The CDR3 runs to 20 residues.

In nucleotides, the CDR3 is TGTGCCAGCAGTTACTCAAGACAGGGGGTGGACATTCAGTACTTC. The encoded protein is CASSYSRQGVDIQYF. The chain links TRBV6-6 to TRBJ2-4; 9 positions match TRBD1. Germline V lookup: CDR1 MNHNY, CDR2 SVGAGI (reference sequence). Trimming took 0 bases from V and 8 from J; bases not matched to a gene: 5. The CDR3 is made up of 15 amino acids.